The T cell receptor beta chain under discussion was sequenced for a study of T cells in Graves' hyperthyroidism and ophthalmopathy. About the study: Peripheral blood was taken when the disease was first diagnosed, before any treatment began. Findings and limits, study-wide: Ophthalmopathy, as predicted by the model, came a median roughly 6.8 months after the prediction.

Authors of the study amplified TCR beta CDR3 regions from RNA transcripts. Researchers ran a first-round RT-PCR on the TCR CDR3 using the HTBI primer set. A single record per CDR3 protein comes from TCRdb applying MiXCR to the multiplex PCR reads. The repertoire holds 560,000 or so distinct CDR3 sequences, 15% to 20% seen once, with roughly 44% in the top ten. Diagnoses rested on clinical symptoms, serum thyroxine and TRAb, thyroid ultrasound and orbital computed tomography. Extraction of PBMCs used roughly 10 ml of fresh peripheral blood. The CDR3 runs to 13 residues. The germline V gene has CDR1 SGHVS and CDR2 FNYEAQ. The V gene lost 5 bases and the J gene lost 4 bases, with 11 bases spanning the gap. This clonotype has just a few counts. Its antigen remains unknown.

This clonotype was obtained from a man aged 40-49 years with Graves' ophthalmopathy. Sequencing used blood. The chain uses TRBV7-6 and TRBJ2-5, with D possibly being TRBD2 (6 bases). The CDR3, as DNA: TGTGCCAGCAGCCCTCGGGACTTAGAGACCCAGTACTTC. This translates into CASSPRDLETQYF. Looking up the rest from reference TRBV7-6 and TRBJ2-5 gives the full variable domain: GAGVSQSPRYKVTKRGQDVALRCDPISGHVSLYWYRQALGQGPEFLTYFNYEAQQDKSGLPNDRFSAERPEGSISTLTIQRTEQRDSAMYRCASSPRDLETQYFGPGTRLLVL.